The 24 T cell receptor beta chains given below trace back to one sample, sequenced in a study of T cells in Graves' hyperthyroidism and ophthalmopathy (dated by TCRdb to about 2019). Library preparation used multiplex PCR. Sequenced using an Illumina HiSeq 2000. The TCR beta CDR3 regions were amplified from RNA transcripts. For the first round of RT-PCR on the TCR CDR3, the HTBI primer set was used together with the Qiagen OneStep RT-PCR kit. TCRdb took the public reads, trimmed them with fastp at Q25, ran MiXCR for clone calling and kept in-frame beta chains. Here each entry gathers all rows of one CDR3 protein and keeps the most common genes and DNA. Within this sample are around 240,000 distinct CDR3 sequences, with about 17% of them counted one time only. About 30% of the sample belongs to the ten largest clones. Sequenced material: blood. All receptors derive from a woman under 30 with Graves' ophthalmopathy.

This rearrangement joins TRBV19 to TRBJ1-6; TRBD1 might be the D (5 bases). Germline loops: CDR1 LNHDA, CDR2 SQIVND (reference sequence). Trimming left V 3 bases short and J 7 bases short, with 13 bases between. The CDR3 loop spans 15 amino acids. DNA for the CDR3: TGTGCCAGTAGTATGGGTCCGGGGCCGAATTCACCCCTCCACTTT. It encodes CASSMGPGPNSPLHF.

This clonotype was seen repeatedly, ten times or more. The CDR3 sequence is CASSLASGSYNEQFF. As DNA, the CDR3 is TGTGCCAGCAGCTTAGCTAGCGGGTCCTACAATGAGCAGTTCTTC. The chain links TRBV11-2 to TRBJ2-1; 8 bases map to TRBD2. The V segment lost 1 base and the J segment 1 base; nucleotides outside the gene matches: 0. This CDR3 is 15 amino acids long. Looked up from germline, CDR1 is SGHAT and CDR2 is FQNNGV.

This clonotype appeared many times. The CDR3 DNA reads TGCAGTGCTGACGGAATAGCGGGGGCAGAAGAGACCCAGTACTTC. Translated: CSADGIAGAEETQYF. The chain has TRBV20-1 and TRBJ2-5; 9 nucleotides match TRBD2. Germline CDR1 is DFQATT and CDR2 is SNEGSKA (reference sequence). The CDR3 loop spans 15 amino acids. V lost 5 bases to trimming and J lost 3 bases; unmatched junction nucleotides: 10.

The J gene is TRBJ2-7, the V gene TRBV28; 12 nucleotides match TRBD2. This CDR3 region has 16 residues. The germline V gene encodes CDR1 MDHEN and CDR2 SYDVKM. V trimming: 3 bases; J trimming: 1 base; junction bases outside the gene matches: 4. CDR3 sequence (DNA): TGTGCCAGCAGTTTTCTGACTAGCGGGGGATCCTACGAGCAGTACTTC. Translating gives CASSFLTSGGSYEQYF.

The chain uses TRBV2 and TRBJ2-7, with 9 bases fitting TRBD2. Germline V gives CDR1 SNHLY, CDR2 FYNNEI. The ends lost 5 bases at V and 3 bases at J; junction bases unmatched: 11. The CDR3 extends over 16 amino acids. The CDR3 coding sequence is TGTGCCAGCAGTTCTCAACCTAGCGGGATGAACTACGAGCAGTACTTC. Its translation: CASSSQPSGMNYEQYF.

Many counts were recorded for this clonotype. The V gene is TRBV7-9, the J gene TRBJ1-4; D uncertain. This CDR3 region has 14 residues. The V gene's germline CDR1 is SEHNR and CDR2 FQNEAQ (reference sequence). Trimming took 4 bases from V and 7 from J, leaving 13 bases between them. The CDR3: CASSSTERSEKLFF. The CDR3 DNA is TGTGCCAGCAGCTCCACAGAGAGAAGTGAAAAACTGTTTTTT. Based on the CDR3 plus reference TRBV7-9 and TRBJ1-4, the full variable domain is DTGVSQNPRHKITKRGQNVTFRCDPISEHNRLYWYRQTLGQGPEFLTYFQNEAQLEKSRLLSDRFSAERPKGSFSTLEIQRTEQGDSAMYLCASSSTERSEKLFFGSGTQLSVL.

This clonotype has a count of ten or more. The chain links TRBV5-5 to TRBJ2-5; 7 bases agree with TRBD2. CDR1 is SGHKS and CDR2 is YYEKEE in the germline V gene (reference sequence). V gave up 1 base and J gave up 5 bases; unmatched junction bases: 5. The CDR3 covers 14 residues. The CDR3: CASSLLAGEETQYF. CDR3 nucleotides: TGTGCCAGCAGCTTGTTAGCGGGTGAGGAGACCCAGTACTTC.

The J gene is TRBJ1-2, the V gene TRBV7-2; 8 bases are shared with TRBD1. The V segment lost 3 bases and the J segment 6 bases; nucleotides outside the gene matches: 12. Germline-derived CDR1 and CDR2 are SGHTA and FQGNSA. This CDR3 spans 16 amino acids. Written as DNA, the CDR3 is TGTGCCAGCAGCTTTGTTCAGGGGGCGGTGTTTAATGGCTACACCTTC. Its translation is CASSFVQGAVFNGYTF.

This chain connects TRBV6-2 or TRBV6-3 to TRBJ2-5; D perhaps matches TRBD1 (7 bases). The CDR3 loop spans 13 amino acids. Germline V CDR1 and CDR2: MNHEY, SVGEGT. The V gene lost 8 bases and the J gene lost 5 bases, with 15 bases spanning the gap. The CDR3 coding sequence is TGTGCCAGCCTCGCCAGGGGGAGGGAGACCCAGTACTTC. As protein: CASLARGRETQYF.

This clonotype showed up many times. The chain joins TRBV28 to TRBJ2-5; 11 bases align to TRBD2. V lost 6 bases, J lost 5 bases, and 11 bases stayed unmatched. The CDR3 extends over 16 amino acids. Germline V lookup: CDR1 MDHEN, CDR2 SYDVKM. In nucleotides, the CDR3 is TGTGCCAGCAGGCGCATTAGCGGGGGGGCCTTGGAGACCCAGTACTTC. Protein: CASRRISGGALETQYF.

This clonotype was counted at least ten times. The V gene is TRBV20-1, the J gene TRBJ2-5, with a possible D match to TRBD2 (6 bases). V was trimmed by 3 bases and J by 2 bases, leaving 13 bases between them. The CDR3 is made up of 14 amino acids. The germline gives CDR1 DFQATT, CDR2 SNEGSKA (reference sequence). The DNA of the CDR3 is TGCAGTGCTAGTCTAAAAGGGAGGCAAGAGACCCAGTACTTC. This gives the protein CSASLKGRQETQYF.

This clonotype was seen ten or more times. The V call is TRBV11-1, the J call TRBJ2-2; D gene unclear. Trimming shortened V by 5 bases and J by 2 bases, and 24 bases separated the two germline ends. Germline CDR1 and CDR2: SGHAT and FQDESV (reference sequence). The CDR3 consists of 19 residues. The CDR3 sequence is CASSPHRRNPSINTGELFF. CDR3 coding DNA: TGTGCCAGCAGCCCCCACCGCCGGAACCCCTCCATCAACACCGGGGAGCTGTTTTTT.

This clonotype has ten or more counts. The chain has TRBV12-5 and TRBJ1-2; D ambiguous. The V and J ends lost 5 bases and 4 bases respectively, with 5 bases between them. The CDR3 loop spans 11 amino acids. Germline values: CDR1 LGHNT, CDR2 FRNRAP. The CDR3 DNA sequence: TGTGCTAGTGGTCCAAGCTATGGCTACACCTTC. Translated, it gives CASGPSYGYTF.

This clonotype was counted ten times or more. This chain connects TRBV24-1 to TRBJ1-1; possibly TRBD1 for D (5 bases). The germline V gene encodes CDR1 KGHDR and CDR2 SFDVKD. The V end was cut by 4 bases, the J end by 4 bases, with 9 bases between. CDR3 size: 13 residues. The CDR3 spells CATSESGGTEAFF. The CDR3 nucleotides read TGTGCCACCAGTGAATCTGGGGGCACTGAAGCTTTCTTT.

At least ten counts were recorded for this clonotype. This chain connects TRBV28 to TRBJ2-3, with 8 bases matching TRBD2. This CDR3 contains 15 residues. V lost 4 bases and J lost 0; bases outside the gene matches: 3. Germline loops: CDR1 MDHEN, CDR2 SYDVKM. DNA of the CDR3: TGTGCCAGCAGTTCGGGGGGGGGGAGCACAGATACGCAGTATTTT. Its protein product is CASSSGGGSTDTQYF.

This clonotype was observed many times. The gene calls are TRBV7-2 and TRBJ2-3, with unresolved D. Germline V CDR1 and CDR2: SGHTA, FQGNSA. The V end lost 3 bases, the J end lost 4 bases, and 11 bases lay between the germline ends. The CDR3 length is 14 residues. The CDR3, as DNA: TGTGCCAGCAGCTTTTCCATGCGGCCAGATACGCAGTATTTT. It specifies CASSFSMRPDTQYF.

This clonotype was detected many times. The chain joins TRBV6-4 to TRBJ1-5, with 8 bases identical to TRBD1. Germline CDR1 is MRHNA and CDR2 is SNTAGT. V gave up 10 bases and J gave up 0 bases; unmatched junction bases: 11. This CDR3 is built from 16 residues. For the CDR3, the DNA is TGTGCCAACCCCGACCCGGACAGGGATAGCAATCAGCCCCAGCATTTT. Its translation is CANPDPDRDSNQPQHF.

The sample holds many counts of this clonotype. This chain links TRBV6-1 with TRBJ1-5; no firm D call. The CDR3 totals 13 residues. Trimming removed 3 bases from V and 6 bases from J, with 9 bases in between. The germline V gene encodes CDR1 MNHNS and CDR2 SASEGT. The CDR3 here is CASSEAGRQPQHF. In DNA, the CDR3 is TGTGCCAGCAGTGAGGCTGGGCGTCAGCCCCAGCATTTT.

There are many counts of this clonotype. The genes are TRBV30 and TRBJ2-1; D might be TRBD2 (5 bases). V dropped 3 bases and J dropped 5 bases, with 11 bases sitting between them. This CDR3 is 13 amino acids long. In germline, CDR1 is GTSNPN, CDR2 SVGIG (reference sequence). CDR3 in amino acids: CAWRGSPDNEQFF. The CDR3 coding sequence is TGTGCCTGGAGAGGGAGTCCCGACAATGAGCAGTTCTTC. The variable domain in full, completed from reference TRBV30 and TRBJ2-1, reads SQTIHQWPATLVQPVGSPLSLECTVEGTSNPNLYWYRQAAGRGLQLLFYSVGIGQISSEVPQNLSASRPQDRQFILSSKKLLLSDSGFYLCAWRGSPDNEQFFGPGTRLTVL.

The rearrangement joins TRBV5-1 to TRBJ2-6; 7 nucleotides line up with TRBD1. CDR1 is SGHRS and CDR2 is YFSETQ in the germline V gene. The CDR3 is 18 amino acids. Trimming took 0 bases from V and 4 from J; bases not matched to a gene: 10. In nucleotides, the CDR3 is TGCGCCAGCAGCTTGGGCGAATCAGGGGGTTGGGGGGCCAACGTCCTGACTTTC. It translates to CASSLGESGGWGANVLTF.

The CDR3 sequence: CASSGGGAQAFF. In nucleotides, the CDR3 is TGTGCCAGCAGCGGAGGGGGGGCGCAAGCTTTCTTT. The chain links TRBV7-9 to TRBJ1-1; D is perhaps TRBD1 (6 bases). This CDR3 has 12 amino acids. V was shortened by 5 bases and J by 9 bases, with 13 bases between the two germline ends. Germline V CDR1 and CDR2: SEHNR, FQNEAQ (reference sequence).

The chain couples TRBV7-2 to TRBJ2-1; TRBD2 aligns across 12 bases. CDR3 size: 17 residues. Germline V lookup: CDR1 SGHTA, CDR2 FQGNSA. The trim removed 2 bases at V and 4 bases at J, leaving 6 bases unmatched. CDR3 sequence reads: CASSLRPSGRGYNEQFF. DNA of the CDR3: TGTGCCAGCAGCTTACGGCCTAGCGGGAGGGGGTACAATGAGCAGTTCTTC.

V usage is TRBV20-1 and J usage is TRBJ2-2; a possible D gene is TRBD2 (6 bases). V lost 1 base to trimming and J lost 7 bases, with 13 bases between them. Germline V lookup: CDR1 DFQATT, CDR2 SNEGSKA (reference sequence). This CDR3 spans 14 amino acids. The CDR3 reads CSARVRGVGGELFF. The CDR3 DNA reads as TGCAGTGCTAGAGTGCGGGGAGTGGGCGGGGAGCTGTTTTTT.

In this sample, this clonotype turned up many times. The chain joins TRBV5-6 to TRBJ2-2; D ambiguous. CDR1 is SGHDT, CDR2 YYEEEE, per germline. The CDR3 sequence is 15 residues long. Trimming pared 6 bases from V and 3 bases from J, leaving 15 bases between. CDR3 sequence reads: CASTSGPWDTGELFF. The CDR3 DNA is TGTGCCAGCACCTCCGGGCCCTGGGACACCGGGGAGCTGTTTTTT.